Listed below are T cell receptor beta chains from one sample, sequenced in a study of shared clonotypes between healthy human individuals. Method: immunoSEQ multiplex PCR; TCRdb's copy keeps in-frame clones and lacks some. The repertoire holds roughly 2 million clones, with almost 96% as singletons. Sequenced input: naive CD4+ T cells sorted from blood. The source of these receptors is a man between 18 and 29 years old in good health. CDR3s include the opening cysteine and the closing phenylalanine or tryptophan. The D gene is left open where the match is weak. Where a row states a size, it is once, few, many or the class of an expanded clone; other rows omit it.

j_call d_call v_call clone_size cdr3_aa cdr3_nt
TRBJ1-3 TRBD1 TRBV5-4 NA CASSYDTGGASGNTIYF TGTGCCAGCAGCTACGATACAGGGGGCGCTTCTGGAAACACCATATATTTT
TRBJ1-1 NA TRBV25-1 NA CASRKAMNTEAFF TGTGCCAGCAGGAAGGCAATGAACACTGAAGCTTTCTTT
TRBJ2-3 TRBD1 TRBV5-1 NA CASNPGQGSTDTQYF TGCGCCAGCAACCCGGGACAGGGTTCTACAGATACGCAGTATTTT
TRBJ1-6 NA TRBV6-1 NA CASSEGGGNNSPLHF TGTGCCAGCAGTGAAGGGGGTGGGAATAATTCACCCCTCCACTTT
TRBJ2-7 TRBD2 TRBV6-1 NA CAILEGTSTYEQYF TGTGCCATCTTAGAAGGGACTAGTACCTACGAGCAGTACTTC
TRBJ2-3 TRBD2 TRBV4-1 NA CASSQVERGAVDTQYF TGCGCCAGCAGCCAAGTTGAGCGGGGGGCGGTAGATACGCAGTATTTT
TRBJ2-3 TRBD2 TRBV5-1 NA CASSSISGGTTDTQYF TGCGCCAGCAGCTCCATTAGCGGGGGGACCACAGATACGCAGTATTTT
TRBJ2-5 NA TRBV30 few CACAGRETQYF TGTGCCTGTGCCGGTAGGGAGACCCAGTACTTC
TRBJ2-3 NA TRBV18 NA CASLSYSTDTQYF TGTGCCAGCCTAAGTTATAGCACAGATACGCAGTATTTT
TRBJ1-4 NA TRBV18 NA CASSPRWREGNEKLFF TGTGCCAGCTCACCAAGGTGGAGGGAAGGAAATGAAAAACTGTTTTTT
TRBJ1-2 TRBD1 TRBV28 NA CASSLRTGRGYTF TGTGCCAGCAGTTTGCGGACAGGGCGAGGCTACACCTTC
TRBJ2-3 NA TRBV28 NA CASSGLEDTQYF TGTGCCAGCAGCGGGCTGGAAGATACGCAGTATTTT
TRBJ1-2 NA TRBV30 few CAWSVGSNYGYTF TGTGCCTGGAGTGTAGGAAGTAACTATGGCTACACCTTC
TRBJ2-3 TRBD2 TRBV5-1 NA CASSLSGGSTDTQYF TGCGCCAGCAGCTTGTCGGGAGGGAGCACAGATACGCAGTATTTT
TRBJ1-1 NA TRBV18 NA CASSPTAANTEAFF TGTGCCAGCTCCCCCACGGCAGCGAACACTGAAGCTTTCTTT
TRBJ2-7 TRBD2 TRBV7-2 few CASSLVGTSPYEQYF TGTGCCAGCAGCTTAGTTGGGACTAGCCCCTACGAGCAGTACTTC
TRBJ2-3 TRBD2 TRBV7-2 NA CASSPQRGGADTQYF TGTGCCAGCAGCCCTCAGCGGGGTGGGGCAGATACGCAGTATTTT
TRBJ2-2 NA TRBV18 NA CASSPYVNTGELFF TGTGCCAGCTCACCATACGTAAACACCGGGGAGCTGTTTTTT
TRBJ2-5 NA TRBV30 NA CAWSVGGAVAQYF TGTGCCTGGAGTGTAGGGGGGGCCGTGGCCCAGTACTTC
TRBJ2-7 TRBD2 TRBV5-6 NA CASSSGTSGFRIYEQYF TGTGCCAGCAGCTCCGGGACTAGCGGATTCAGAATCTACGAGCAGTACTTC
TRBJ2-5 NA TRBV7-2 NA CASSLAPVGTYKGTQYF TGTGCCAGCAGCTTAGCACCAGTCGGGACATACAAGGGTACCCAGTACTTC
TRBJ2-3 TRBD1 TRBV6-5 NA CASSRTGAQDTQYF TGTGCCAGCAGTCGGACAGGGGCCCAAGATACGCAGTATTTT
TRBJ2-5 NA TRBV7-8 NA CASSLGTAETQYF TGTGCCAGCAGCTTAGGGACAGCAGAGACCCAGTACTTC
TRBJ1-5 NA TRBV2 few CASSATVGNQPQHF TGTGCCAGCAGTGCTACCGTGGGGAACCAGCCCCAGCATTTT
TRBJ1-4 TRBD1 TRBV28 NA CASFGTATEKLFF TGTGCCAGCTTCGGGACAGCCACTGAAAAACTGTTTTTT
TRBJ1-5 NA TRBV18 NA CASSPQGNNQPQHF TGTGCCAGCTCACCCCAGGGCAACAATCAGCCCCAGCATTTT
TRBJ1-2 NA TRBV4-3 NA CASSQVFQGNGYTF TGCGCCAGCAGCCAAGTTTTCCAGGGGAACGGCTACACCTTC
TRBJ1-1 NA TRBV10-3 once CAISSRPPGNTEAFF TGTGCCATCAGTTCGAGGCCCCCGGGGAACACTGAAGCTTTCTTT
TRBJ1-2 NA TRBV28 NA CASIGDYGYTF TGTGCCAGCATTGGGGACTATGGCTACACCTTC
TRBJ1-2 NA TRBV2 NA CASSEDRVAYGYTF TGTGCCAGCAGTGAAGACAGGGTTGCCTATGGCTACACCTTC
TRBJ1-5 TRBD1 TRBV12-5 NA CASGLVLGTVGQPQHF TGTGCTAGTGGTTTGGTACTGGGGACAGTCGGCCAGCCCCAGCATTTT
TRBJ1-1 NA TRBV20-1 NA CSAKPDTEAFF TGCAGTGCTAAGCCCGACACTGAAGCTTTCTTT
TRBJ1-5 TRBD1 TRBV10-3 NA CAISPDRYQPQHF TGTGCCATCAGTCCGGACAGGTATCAGCCCCAGCATTTT
TRBJ2-1 TRBD2 TRBV10-3 NA CAISAAGAPYNEQFF TGTGCCATCAGTGCTGCGGGAGCTCCCTACAATGAGCAGTTCTTC
TRBJ1-3 NA TRBV6-1 NA CASSVTAGNTIYF TGTGCCAGCAGCGTTACGGCTGGAAACACCATATATTTT
TRBJ2-5 TRBD1 TRBV5-4 NA CASSYGQGETQYF TGTGCCAGCAGCTACGGACAGGGAGAGACCCAGTACTTC
TRBJ2-5 NA TRBV6-1 NA CASSEVGTQYF TGTGCCAGCAGTGAAGTCGGGACCCAGTACTTC
TRBJ1-1 TRBD1 TRBV6-6 once CASSYARQGTTEAFF TGTGCCAGCAGTTATGCCCGACAGGGGACGACTGAAGCTTTCTTT
TRBJ2-5 TRBD1 TRBV4-3 NA CASSQNRGVGETQYF TGCGCCAGCAGCCAAAACAGGGGGGTAGGAGAGACCCAGTACTTC
TRBJ2-5 TRBD2 TRBV7-7 NA CASSSGQAGGETQYF TGTGCTAGCAGCTCCGGCCAGGCGGGGGGAGAGACCCAGTACTTC
TRBJ1-4 TRBD1 TRBV6-1 NA CASSEGAGGMKLFF TGTGCCAGCAGTGAAGGCGCAGGGGGCATGAAACTGTTTTTT
TRBJ2-1 TRBD1 TRBV19 NA CAIWDRTGEQFF TGTGCCATCTGGGATAGGACAGGTGAGCAGTTCTTC
TRBJ2-5 TRBD2 TRBV4-2 once CASSRSGGTQYF TGTGCCAGCAGCCGGTCGGGGGGGACCCAGTACTTC
TRBJ2-7 NA TRBV7-8 NA CASSLVQGMGEQYF TGTGCCAGCAGCTTAGTACAGGGTATGGGCGAGCAGTACTTC
TRBJ1-5 TRBD1 TRBV6-1 NA CASSDGGQGARPQHF TGTGCCAGCAGTGACGGGGGACAGGGCGCGCGGCCCCAGCATTTT